The entry below describes one T cell receptor beta chain. The source of the sample is a study of neurological immune-mediated disorders. Germline V gene data show CDR1 as LNHNV and CDR2 as YYDKDF (reference sequence). This CDR3 contains 17 residues. J lost 2 bases, V lost 10 bases, and 18 bases had no gene match. TCRdb re-called the 5' RACE reads with MiXCR, one entry per CDR3 protein. Counted here are about 84,000 distinct CDR3 sequences, 10% to 13% occurring once; the ten biggest clones make up 1.8%. Material for sequencing was PBMCs. This receptor was obtained from a man in his forties in good health. The chain combines TRBV15 with TRBJ2-3; 7 positions agree with TRBD2. CDR3: CAINRERLAAPTDTQYF. For the CDR3, the DNA is TGTGCCATCAACAGAGAACGGCTAGCGGCGCCCACAGATACGCAGTATTTT.